These T cell receptor beta chains were read from a single sample in a study of glioma-infiltrating T cells. TCRdb processed the multiplex PCR reads anew with MiXCR; each CDR3 protein has one entry. The data show more than 350,000 distinct CDR3 sequences, less than 50% seen once. The material sequenced was glioma tissue, nonneoplastic brain tissue, or PBMCs (not recorded which). The receptors here all came from a human donor with low-grade glioma or glioblastoma, undergoing nonglioma brain surgery, or in good health (not recorded which). Both conserved end residues are part of each CDR3. D genes are given only for firm matches. Rows give clone size only sometimes, using once, few, many, or a class for an expanded clone.

>TRBJ1-1|.|.|TRBV3-1
CASSQARMNTEASF
TGTGCCAGCAGCCAAGCCCGGATGAACACTGAAGCTTCCTTT
>TRBJ2-7|.|.|TRBV4-3
CASSQGAIGYEQYF
TGCGCCAGCAGCCAAGGGGCAATCGGCTACGAGCAGTACTTC
>TRBJ2-1|TRBD2|.|TRBV19
CASSLLAGEVLSYNEQFF
TGTGCCAGTAGCTTACTAGCGGGAGAGGTTCTTTCCTACAATGAGCAGTTCTTC
>TRBJ2-7|.|few|TRBV6-2/TRBV6-3
CASSYALDGSPDEQYF
TGTGCCAGCAGTTACGCCCTAGACGGATCTCCCGACGAGCAGTACTTC
>TRBJ1-2|.|few|TRBV28
CASSPPGDTYSGYTF
TGTGCCAGCAGTCCCCCCGGGGACACCTACAGCGGCTACACCTTC
>TRBJ2-1|TRBD2|many|TRBV27
CASRRLAALGDEQFF
TGTGCCAGCAGGCGACTAGCGGCTCTGGGCGATGAGCAGTTCTTC
>TRBJ2-5|.|once|TRBV27
CASSFSRDPPQETQYF
TGTGCCAGCAGTTTTAGCCGGGACCCCCCCCAAGAGACACAGTACTTC
>TRBJ1-2|.|.|TRBV6-6
CASSPGLTYGCTF
TGTGCCAGCAGTCCGGGTCTGACCTATGGCTGCACCTTC
>TRBJ2-7|TRBD2|.|TRBV28
CASSYPGGIEQYF
TGTGCCAGCAGCTACCCGGGAGGGATCGAGCAGTACTTC
>TRBJ1-2|.|.|TRBV19
CASEEHDYGYTF
TGTGCCAGTGAGGAACACGACTATGGCTACACCTTC
>TRBJ1-5|.|.|TRBV18
CASSSGQANNQPQHF
TGTGCCAGCTCCTCGGGCCAGGCGAACAATCAGCCCCAGCATTTT
>TRBJ1-2|.|few|TRBV2
CASSEGIDYGYIF
TGTGCCAGCAGTGAAGGTATTGACTATGGCTACATCTTC
>TRBJ2-1|TRBD2|few|TRBV28
CASSFWFSGRGVEQFF
TGTGCCAGCAGTTTTTGGTTTTCGGGGCGGGGGGTTGAGCAGTTCTTC
>TRBJ2-3|TRBD1|.|TRBV11-3
CASSRGDRGTDTQYF
TGTGCCAGCAGCCGCGGGGACAGGGGCACAGATACGCAGTATTTT
>TRBJ1-2|.|few|TRBV10-3
CAISEYREGYTF
TGTGCCATCAGTGAGTACAGGGAGGGCTACACCTTC
>TRBJ2-1|TRBD2|many|TRBV27
CASSSYPGLASYNEQFF
TGTGCCAGCAGTTCATACCCCGGACTAGCGTCCTACAATGAGCAGTTCTTC
>TRBJ2-1|.|.|TRBV4-1
CATRGFPYNEQFF
TGCGCCACCAGGGGCTTCCCCTACAATGAGCAGTTCTTC
>TRBJ1-1|.|.|TRBV6-1
CASSYPGAGRDLAFF
TGTGCCAGCAGCTACCCCGGGGCAGGGAGGGATTTAGCTTTCTTT
>TRBJ2-5|TRBD2|few|TRBV7-6
CASSPSGLAARETQYF
TGTGCCAGCAGCCCATCGGGACTAGCAGCCCGGGAGACCCAGTACTTC
>TRBJ1-2|.|many|TRBV27
CASRKLPDRRYGYTF
TGTGCCAGCAGAAAATTACCCGACAGGAGGTATGGCTACACCTTC
>TRBJ2-3|TRBD2|.|TRBV4-1
CASSQAPREGSDTQYF
TGCGCCAGCAGCCAAGCACCGCGGGAGGGTTCCGATACGCAGTATTTT
>TRBJ2-1|.|.|TRBV20-1
CSAKTGQHQDEQFF
TGCAGTGCTAAGACGGGACAACATCAGGATGAGCAGTTCTTC
>TRBJ2-7|.|few|TRBV2
CASSELLIIQRPTYEQYF
TGTGCCAGCAGTGAACTTTTGATAATACAGCGACCAACCTACGAGCAGTACTTC
>TRBJ2-1|.|.|TRBV7-9
CASSLAVAEQFF
TGTGCCAGCAGCTTAGCTGTTGCTGAGCAGTTCTTC
>TRBJ2-3|.|.|TRBV7-2
CATAGDLSTDTQYF
TGTGCCACCGCCGGGGACCTTAGCACAGATACGCAGTATTTT
>TRBJ2-3|.|once|TRBV18
CASSREMSTDTQYF
TGTGCCAGCTCACGGGAGATGAGCACAGATACGCAGTATTTT
>TRBJ1-2|.|many|TRBV15
CATMKGTGPNGYTF
TGTGCCACCATGAAAGGCACAGGCCCTAATGGCTACACCTTC
>TRBJ1-2|TRBD1|many|TRBV2
CASREPGQGIMGYTF
TGTGCCAGCAGGGAACCGGGACAGGGGATAATGGGCTACACCTTC
>TRBJ1-5|.|.|TRBV15
CASSLSGTGSQTQHF
TGTGCCAGCAGTTTGTCCGGTACAGGGAGTCAGACCCAGCATTTT
>TRBJ1-1|.|.|TRBV5-4
CASSLVLRGNTEAFF
TGTGCCAGCAGCTTGGTTCTGAGGGGGAACACTGAAGCTTTCTTT
>TRBJ2-3|.|few|TRBV28
CASSLANPDTQYF
TGTGCCAGCAGTTTGGCTAACCCAGATACGCAGTATTTT
>TRBJ2-3|TRBD1|.|TRBV2
CASSEWDRATDTQYF
TGTGCCAGCAGTGAATGGGACAGGGCCACAGATACGCAGTATTTT
>TRBJ1-2|.|many|TRBV27
CASSFGGYYGYTF
TGTGCCAGCAGTTTTGGGGGGTACTATGGCTACACCTTC
>TRBJ2-5|TRBD2|many|TRBV25-1
CASTPGRVAGEETQYF
TGTGCCAGCACCCCTGGGAGGGTAGCGGGAGAAGAGACCCAGTACTTC
>TRBJ2-7|.|few|TRBV7-9
CASTREGEQYF
TGTGCCAGCACCCGCGAGGGCGAGCAGTACTTC
>TRBJ1-4|.|.|TRBV28
CDSSFQDSPNEKLFF
TGTGACAGCAGTTTTCAGGACAGCCCGAATGAAAAACTGTTTTTT
>TRBJ1-1|.|few|TRBV7-3
CASSSSPGAEAFF
TGTGCCAGCAGCTCCTCCCCGGGGGCTGAAGCTTTCTTT
>TRBJ2-7|TRBD2|few|TRBV4-1
CASRQLAGRLYEQYF
TGCGCCAGCAGGCAACTAGCGGGAAGGCTCTACGAGCAGTACTTC
>TRBJ2-3|.|few|TRBV11-2
CASSLKLSDTQYF
TGTGCCAGCAGCTTAAAGTTGTCAGATACGCAGTATTTT
>TRBJ1-3|.|.|TRBV4-1
CASSQERGSAGNTIYF
TGCGCCAGCAGCCAAGAAAGGGGCTCCGCTGGAAACACCATATATTTT
>TRBJ2-4|.|few|TRBV3-1
CASSQEAGRGDKNIQYF
TGTGCCAGCAGCCAAGAAGCCGGTAGAGGAGACAAAAACATTCAGTACTTC
>TRBJ2-1|TRBD1|few|TRBV7-9
CASTPTGGGEQFF
TGTGCCAGCACCCCTACAGGGGGTGGTGAGCAGTTCTTC